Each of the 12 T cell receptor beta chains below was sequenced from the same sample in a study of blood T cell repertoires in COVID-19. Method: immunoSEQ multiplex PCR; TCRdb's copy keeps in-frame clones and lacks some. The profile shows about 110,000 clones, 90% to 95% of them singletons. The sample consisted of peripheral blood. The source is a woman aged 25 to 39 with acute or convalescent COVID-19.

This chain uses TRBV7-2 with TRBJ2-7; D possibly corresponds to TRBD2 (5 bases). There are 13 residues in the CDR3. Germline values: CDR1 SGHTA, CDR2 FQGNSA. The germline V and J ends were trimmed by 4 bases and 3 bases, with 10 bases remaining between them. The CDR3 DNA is TGTGCCAGCAGCTCGCGGACTGGCTACGAGCAGTACTTC. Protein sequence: CASSSRTGYEQYF. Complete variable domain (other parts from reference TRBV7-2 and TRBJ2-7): GAGVSQSPSNKVTEKGKDVELRCDPISGHTALYWYRQSLGQGLEFLIYFQGNSAPDKSGLPSDRFSAERTGGSVSTLTIQRTQQEDSAVYLCASSSRTGYEQYFGPGTRLTVT.

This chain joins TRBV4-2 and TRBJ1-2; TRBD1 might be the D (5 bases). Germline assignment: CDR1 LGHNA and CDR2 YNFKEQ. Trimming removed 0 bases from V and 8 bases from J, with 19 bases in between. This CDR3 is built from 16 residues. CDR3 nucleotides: TGTGCCAGCAGCCAAGATATAGGGGCCACGGTAGGGGGCTACACCTTC. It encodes CASSQDIGATVGGYTF.

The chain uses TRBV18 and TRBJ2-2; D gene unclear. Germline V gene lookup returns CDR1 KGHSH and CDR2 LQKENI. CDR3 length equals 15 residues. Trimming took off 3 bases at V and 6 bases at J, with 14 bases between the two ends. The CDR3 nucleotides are TGTGCCAGCTCACCGCCCACGCCTCAGGCCGGGGAGCTGTTTTTT. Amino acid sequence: CASSPPTPQAGELFF.

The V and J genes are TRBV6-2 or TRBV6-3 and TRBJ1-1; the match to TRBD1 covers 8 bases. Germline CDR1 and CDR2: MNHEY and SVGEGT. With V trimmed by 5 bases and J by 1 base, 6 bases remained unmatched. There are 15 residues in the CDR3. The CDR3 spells CASSKRDRSNTEAFF. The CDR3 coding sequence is TGTGCCAGCAGTAAACGGGACAGGTCGAACACTGAAGCTTTCTTT.

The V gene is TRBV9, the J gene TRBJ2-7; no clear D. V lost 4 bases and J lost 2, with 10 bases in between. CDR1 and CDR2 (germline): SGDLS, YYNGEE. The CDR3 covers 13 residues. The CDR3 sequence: CASSSHPPYEQYF. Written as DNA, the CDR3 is TGTGCCAGCAGCTCACACCCCCCCTACGAGCAGTACTTC.

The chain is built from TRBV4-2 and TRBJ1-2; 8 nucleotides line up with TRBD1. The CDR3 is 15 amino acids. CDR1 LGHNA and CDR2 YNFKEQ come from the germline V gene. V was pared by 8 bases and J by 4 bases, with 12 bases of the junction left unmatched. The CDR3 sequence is CASHTDRGNSYGYTF. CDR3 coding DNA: TGTGCCAGCCATACTGACAGGGGAAACTCCTATGGCTACACCTTC.

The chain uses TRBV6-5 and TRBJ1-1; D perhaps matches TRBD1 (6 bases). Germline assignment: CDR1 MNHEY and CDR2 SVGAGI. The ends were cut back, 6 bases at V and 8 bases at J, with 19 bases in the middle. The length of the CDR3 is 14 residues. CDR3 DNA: TGTGCCAGCAGCCGAGGGGTTTCAGGGGTGGAAGCTTTCTTT. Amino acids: CASSRGVSGVEAFF.

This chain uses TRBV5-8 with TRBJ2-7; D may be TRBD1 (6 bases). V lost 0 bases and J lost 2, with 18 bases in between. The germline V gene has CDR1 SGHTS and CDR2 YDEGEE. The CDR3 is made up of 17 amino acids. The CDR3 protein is CASSLAGWAGAPYEQYF. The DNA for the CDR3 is TGTGCCAGCAGCTTGGCGGGGTGGGCAGGGGCCCCCTACGAGCAGTACTTC.

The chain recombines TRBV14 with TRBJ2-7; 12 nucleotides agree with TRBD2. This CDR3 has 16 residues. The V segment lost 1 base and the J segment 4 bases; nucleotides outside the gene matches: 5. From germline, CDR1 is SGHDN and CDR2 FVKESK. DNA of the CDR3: TGTGCCAGCAGCCAAGTCCCAGGACTAGCGGGATACGAGCAGTACTTC. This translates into CASSQVPGLAGYEQYF.

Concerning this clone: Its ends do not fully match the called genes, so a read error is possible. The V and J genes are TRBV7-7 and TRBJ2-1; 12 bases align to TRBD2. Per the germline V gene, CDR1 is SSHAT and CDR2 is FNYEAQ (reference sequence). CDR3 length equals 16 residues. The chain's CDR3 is CASSPRTSGAFGEQFF. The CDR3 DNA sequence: TGTGCTAGCAGCCCTAGGACTAGCGGGGCGTTTGGTGAGCAGTTCTTC.

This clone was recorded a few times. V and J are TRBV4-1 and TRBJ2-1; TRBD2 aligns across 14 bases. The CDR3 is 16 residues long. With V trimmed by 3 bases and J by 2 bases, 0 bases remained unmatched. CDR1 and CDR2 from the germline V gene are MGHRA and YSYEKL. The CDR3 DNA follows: TGCGCCAGCAGCCAGGGACTAGCGGGGGCCTACAATGAGCAGTTCTTC. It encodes CASSQGLAGAYNEQFF.

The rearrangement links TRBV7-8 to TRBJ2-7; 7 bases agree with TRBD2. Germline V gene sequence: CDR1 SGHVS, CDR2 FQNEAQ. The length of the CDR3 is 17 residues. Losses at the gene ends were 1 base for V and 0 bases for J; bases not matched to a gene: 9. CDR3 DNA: TGTGCCAGCAGCTTAGTTTTGTCGGGGGGAGACTCCTACGAGCAGTACTTC. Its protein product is CASSLVLSGGDSYEQYF. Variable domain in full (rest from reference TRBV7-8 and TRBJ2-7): GAGVSQSPRYKVAKRGQDVALRCDPISGHVSLFWYQQALGQGPEFLTYFQNEAQLDKSGLPSDRFFAERPEGSVSTLKIQRTQQEDSAVYLCASSLVLSGGDSYEQYFGPGTRLTVT.